One and the same sample provided the 27 T cell receptor beta chains below, sequenced in a study of cytomegalovirus exposure and HLA in healthy donors. Use of 60 Vbeta and 13 Jbeta primers characterized the PCR. Method: immunoSEQ multiplex PCR; TCRdb's copy keeps in-frame clones and lacks some. The repertoire has 55,000 to 70,000 clones, 65% to 80% of them found once; the top ten carry less than 20%. The source material was PBMCs. These receptors were taken from a middle-aged man in good health and CMV-seropositive.

This clone was detected a few times. The chain recombines TRBV7-2 with TRBJ2-7; 7 bases match TRBD2. The CDR3 contains 14 residues. V was clipped by 0 bases and J by 5 bases; unmatched bases: 4. Germline loops: CDR1 SGHTA, CDR2 FQGNSA. CDR3: CASSLAGGPHEQYF. CDR3 DNA: TGTGCCAGCAGCTTAGCGGGAGGGCCGCACGAGCAGTACTTC. Complete variable domain (other parts from reference TRBV7-2 and TRBJ2-7): GAGVSQSPSNKVTEKGKDVELRCDPISGHTALYWYRQSLGQGLEFLIYFQGNSAPDKSGLPSDRFSAERTGGSVSTLTIQRTQQEDSAVYLCASSLAGGPHEQYFGPGTRLTVT.

V is TRBV4-3 and J is TRBJ1-6; D is unresolved. V lost 1 base and J 7 bases, leaving 17 bases between the germline ends. The CDR3 length is 17 residues. Germline values: CDR1 LGHNA, CDR2 YSLEER. The CDR3 sequence is CASSQVLQAGVNSPLHF. The CDR3 nucleotides read TGCGCCAGCAGCCAAGTTCTTCAAGCAGGCGTCAATTCACCCCTCCACTTT.

The V call is TRBV4-2, the J call TRBJ1-1; D gene unclear. Trimming took 1 base from V and 5 from J, leaving 14 bases between them. The CDR3 extends over 15 amino acids. Germline loops: CDR1 LGHNA, CDR2 YNFKEQ. The DNA for the CDR3 is TGTGCCAGCAGCCAAGGTACTAGCCTGGGAACTGAAGCTTTCTTT. It yields the protein CASSQGTSLGTEAFF.

The chain recombines TRBV10-3 with TRBJ2-5; 8 nucleotides agree with TRBD2. CDR1 is ENHRY, CDR2 SYGVKD, per germline. Trimming cost V 5 bases and J 2 bases; bases outside gene matches: 7. CDR3 length: 15 residues. CDR3 DNA: TGTGCCATCAGTCCCTCCGGGACTAGGCAAGAGACCCAGTACTTC. Its translation is CAISPSGTRQETQYF.

To note about this clone: Sequence at one end of the junction differs from germline and may be a read error. V is TRBV27 and J is TRBJ1-6; a possible D gene is TRBD1 (5 bases). This CDR3 is built from 16 residues. Germline values: CDR1 MNHEY, CDR2 SMNVEV (reference sequence). The CDR3 is CASSLRRQGWHSPLHF. In nucleotides, the CDR3 is TGTGCCAGTAGTTTGAGACGTCAGGGTTGGCATTCACCCCTCCACTTT.

This clone was recorded a few times. This chain links TRBV5-1 with TRBJ1-5; the D gene is possibly TRBD1 (6 bases). Germline CDR1 is SGHRS and CDR2 is YFSETQ. The length of the CDR3 is 15 residues. With 0 bases removed from V and 7 bases from J, the gap between germline ends came to 14 bases. The CDR3 DNA reads TGCGCCAGCAGCTTGGAAGGCCAGGGGACCCAGCCCCAGCATTTT. This encodes CASSLEGQGTQPQHF.

The CDR3 nucleotides read TGTGCCAGCAGCTCCCCCGATAGGAGCTCTGGAAACACCATATATTTT. Protein product: CASSSPDRSSGNTIYF. The chain combines TRBV7-9 with TRBJ1-3, with D unclear. The CDR3 is made up of 16 amino acids. Germline V gene sequence: CDR1 SEHNR, CDR2 FQNEAQ (reference sequence). The ends were cut back, 4 bases at V and 0 bases at J, with 13 bases in the middle.

This sequence joins TRBV7-6 and TRBJ2-7; D is unresolved. Deletions cut 5 bases from V and 7 bases from J, with 12 bases between. CDR1 is SGHVS and CDR2 is FNYEAQ in the germline V gene. The CDR3 is made up of 12 amino acids. CDR3 sequence (DNA): TGTGCCAGCAGCCAAATCTCCCAGGAGCAGTACTTC. Protein sequence: CASSQISQEQYF. The variable domain in full, completed from reference TRBV7-6 and TRBJ2-7, reads GAGVSQSPRYKVTKRGQDVALRCDPISGHVSLYWYRQALGQGPEFLTYFNYEAQQDKSGLPNDRFSAERPEGSISTLTIQRTEQRDSAMYRCASSQISQEQYFGPGTRLTVT.

This clone has a handful of counts. The chain is built from TRBV5-1 and TRBJ1-5, with 8 positions matching TRBD1. Germline V lookup: CDR1 SGHRS, CDR2 YFSETQ. Losses at the gene ends were 4 bases for V and 2 bases for J; bases not matched to a gene: 5. The CDR3 totals 15 residues. CDR3 nucleotide sequence: TGCGCCAGCAGCCCAGGGGGCTCTGGCAATCAGCCCCAGCATTTT. Its protein product is CASSPGGSGNQPQHF. The whole variable domain, filled in from reference TRBV5-1 and TRBJ1-5, reads KAGVTQTPRYLIKTRGQQVTLSCSPISGHRSVSWYQQTPGQGLQFLFEYFSETQRNKGNFPGRFSGRQFSNSRSEMNVSTLELGDSALYLCASSPGGSGNQPQHFGDGTRLSIL.

V usage is TRBV2 and J usage is TRBJ2-1; D is perhaps TRBD2 (7 bases). Germline loops: CDR1 SNHLY, CDR2 FYNNEI. V dropped 6 bases and J dropped 7 bases, with 19 bases sitting between them. The CDR3 loop spans 15 amino acids. The CDR3 sequence: CASRGLGGRWNEQFF. The CDR3 nucleotides read TGTGCCAGCAGGGGGTTGGGGGGGCGCTGGAATGAGCAGTTCTTC.

This clone came up once. This chain links TRBV29-1 with TRBJ2-3; 12 positions agree with TRBD2. Germline CDR1 is SQVTM and CDR2 is ANQGSEA. This CDR3 is 14 amino acids long. V lost 5 bases, J lost 4 bases, and 4 bases stayed unmatched. The CDR3 here is CSVTSGGPSDTQYF. Written as DNA, the CDR3 is TGCAGCGTTACTAGCGGGGGGCCCTCAGATACGCAGTATTTT.

The chain joins TRBV7-2 to TRBJ1-6, with TRBD1 matching over 7 bases. The CDR3 extends over 16 amino acids. Per the germline V gene, CDR1 is SGHTA and CDR2 is FQGNSA. Losses at the gene ends were 6 bases for V and 10 bases for J; bases not matched to a gene: 15. The CDR3 nucleotides read TGTGCCAGCAGGCGCCCACGGGACAGCTTAGGGTCACCCCTCCACTTT. It translates to CASRRPRDSLGSPLHF.

V is TRBV9 and J is TRBJ2-7; 10 bases fit TRBD2. The CDR3 has 19 residues. After removal of 4 bases from V and 1 base from J, the junction contained 17 bases not matched to a gene. Germline V gene data show CDR1 as SGDLS and CDR2 as YYNGEE. CDR3 coding DNA: TGTGCCAGCAGCACCACATCGTCTCCAACTAGCGGGGCTTCCTACGAGCAGTACTTC. As protein: CASSTTSSPTSGASYEQYF.

The rearrangement links TRBV6-5 to TRBJ2-2; D is unclear. The V and J ends lost 2 bases and 6 bases respectively, with 7 bases between them. Germline CDR1 MNHEY, CDR2 SVGAGI. This CDR3 has 13 amino acids. The CDR3 sequence: CASSYTISGELFF. CDR3 DNA: TGTGCCAGCAGTTACACTATCTCCGGGGAGCTGTTTTTT.

This chain uses TRBV7-9 with TRBJ2-1; TRBD2 aligns across 9 bases. The J segment lost 6 bases and the V segment lost 5 bases, leaving 5 bases of the junction unmatched. The length of the CDR3 is 14 residues. Germline CDR1 reads SEHNR; CDR2 reads FQNEAQ (reference sequence). The CDR3 region has the DNA TGTGCCAGCAGCCAGGGACTAGCTTTCAATGAGCAGTTCTTC. Its translation is CASSQGLAFNEQFF. Together with reference TRBV7-9 and TRBJ2-1, the CDR3 gives the full variable domain: DTGVSQNPRHKITKRGQNVTFRCDPISEHNRLYWYRQTLGQGPEFLTYFQNEAQLEKSRLLSDRFSAERPKGSFSTLEIQRTEQGDSAMYLCASSQGLAFNEQFFGPGTRLTVL.

V usage is TRBV9 and J usage is TRBJ1-1; 8 nucleotides align to TRBD1. CDR3 length: 15 amino acids. Germline assignment: CDR1 SGDLS and CDR2 YYNGEE. The V gene end was trimmed by 0 bases and the J gene end by 2 bases; junction bases not matched to a gene: 3. The CDR3 DNA reads TGTGCCAGCAGCGTAGTTGGACAGGGCAACACTGAAGCTTTCTTT. Amino acid sequence: CASSVVGQGNTEAFF.

V and J are TRBV7-2 and TRBJ1-2, with D uncertain. Trimming pared 7 bases from V and 8 bases from J, leaving 14 bases between. In germline, CDR1 is SGHTA, CDR2 FQGNSA. The CDR3 loop spans 12 amino acids. The CDR3 spells CASTSKVGGYTF. The CDR3 region has the DNA TGTGCCAGCACCTCGAAGGTCGGGGGCTACACCTTC.

This clone was detected a few times. The gene calls are TRBV7-9 and TRBJ2-3; possibly TRBD2 for D (6 bases). The CDR3 spans 18 residues. Germline CDR1 reads SEHNR; CDR2 reads FQNEAQ (reference sequence). With 1 base removed from V and 0 bases from J, the gap between germline ends came to 17 bases. Here the CDR3 reads CASSLGVGGTASTDTQYF. The CDR3 region has the DNA TGTGCCAGCAGCTTAGGTGTTGGCGGGACCGCTAGCACAGATACGCAGTATTTT.

This clone was counted a few times. The chain combines TRBV19 with TRBJ2-7, with TRBD2 as a possible D gene (6 bases). CDR1 is LNHDA and CDR2 is SQIVND in the germline V gene (reference sequence). Trimming removed 9 bases from V and 4 bases from J, with 46 bases in between. The CDR3 loop spans 23 amino acids. CDR3 residues: CARQPPPSGLQDQVHSKQYEQYF. The CDR3 DNA reads as TGTGCCAGACAACCTCCCCCCTCTGGACTACAAGACCAGGTCCACTCGAAGCAATACGAGCAGTACTTC.

J is TRBJ1-1 and V is TRBV25-1, with D possibly matching TRBD1 (6 bases). There are 13 residues in the CDR3. Trimming took 5 bases from V and 4 from J, leaving 11 bases between them. CDR1 and CDR2 from the germline V gene are MGHDK and SYGVNS. DNA for the CDR3: TGTGCCAGCAGTAAGGGGGTGGGCACTGAAGCTTTCTTT. Its protein is CASSKGVGTEAFF.

The chain recombines TRBV5-1 with TRBJ1-5; a possible D gene is TRBD1 (6 bases). This CDR3 is 13 amino acids long. Trimming left V 4 bases short and J 6 bases short, with 11 bases between. Germline-derived CDR1 and CDR2 are SGHRS and YFSETQ. The CDR3 DNA reads TGCGCCAGCAGCGCCTCAGGGGTTCAGCCCCAGCATTTT. The encoded protein is CASSASGVQPQHF.

This CDR3 reads CASSVELAGVKTQYF. The CDR3 coding sequence is TGTGCCAGCAGCGTAGAACTAGCGGGAGTAAAGACCCAGTACTTC. V gene TRBV9 combines with J gene TRBJ2-5, with TRBD2 identical over 11 bases. The J segment lost 6 bases and the V segment lost 0 bases, leaving 4 bases of the junction unmatched. Germline V gene data show CDR1 as SGDLS and CDR2 as YYNGEE. The CDR3 has 15 amino acids.

The chain has TRBV5-4 and TRBJ2-5, with D tentatively TRBD1 (5 bases). CDR3 length: 13 residues. V was trimmed by 7 bases and J by 4 bases, leaving 14 bases between them. CDR1 SGHNT and CDR2 YYREEE come from the germline V gene (reference sequence). For the CDR3, the DNA is TGTGCCAGCGGCCAGGGTGTGGGAGAGACCCAGTACTTC. Its translation is CASGQGVGETQYF.

This chain connects TRBV21-1 to TRBJ2-1; the D segment call TRBD1 is taken from the table without a DNA check. TRBV21-1 is a documented pseudogene. CDR3 length: 17 amino acids. In nucleotides, the CDR3 is TGTGCCAGCAGATCCGGGACAGGGTGCTGTCTGATCGATGAGCAGTTCTTC. Protein product: CASRSGTGCCLIDEQFF.

This clone was counted a few times. The chain carries TRBV30 and TRBJ1-4; weak D call: TRBD1 (6 bases). Germline V gene sequence: CDR1 GTSNPN, CDR2 SVGIG (reference sequence). Trimming pared 8 bases from V and 4 bases from J, leaving 14 bases between. The CDR3 sequence is 13 residues long. CDR3 sequence reads: CAEKTGGNEKLFF. The CDR3 coding sequence is TGTGCCGAGAAGACAGGCGGTAATGAAAAACTGTTTTTT. Full variable domain (missing parts from reference TRBV30 and TRBJ1-4): SQTIHQWPATLVQPVGSPLSLECTVEGTSNPNLYWYRQAAGRGLQLLFYSVGIGQISSEVPQNLSASRPQDRQFILSSKKLLLSDSGFYLCAEKTGGNEKLFFGSGTQLSVL.

The gene calls are TRBV30 and TRBJ2-2; D gene uncertain. The V gene's germline CDR1 is GTSNPN and CDR2 SVGIG (reference sequence). This CDR3 has 12 residues. The V gene lost 3 bases and the J gene lost 3 bases, with 5 bases spanning the gap. Written as DNA, the CDR3 is TGTGCCTGGAGCCGGGACACCGGGGAGCTGTTTTTT. Amino acid sequence: CAWSRDTGELFF.

In regard to this clone: The junction departs from the called germline gene at one end, perhaps through a read error. V and J are TRBV7-9 and TRBJ1-2; D uncertain. The CDR3 consists of 11 residues. CDR1 SEHNR and CDR2 FQNEAQ come from the germline V gene (reference sequence). The CDR3 sequence is CSSSSGYGYTF. DNA for the CDR3: TGTTCCAGCAGCTCGGGCTATGGCTACACCTTC.